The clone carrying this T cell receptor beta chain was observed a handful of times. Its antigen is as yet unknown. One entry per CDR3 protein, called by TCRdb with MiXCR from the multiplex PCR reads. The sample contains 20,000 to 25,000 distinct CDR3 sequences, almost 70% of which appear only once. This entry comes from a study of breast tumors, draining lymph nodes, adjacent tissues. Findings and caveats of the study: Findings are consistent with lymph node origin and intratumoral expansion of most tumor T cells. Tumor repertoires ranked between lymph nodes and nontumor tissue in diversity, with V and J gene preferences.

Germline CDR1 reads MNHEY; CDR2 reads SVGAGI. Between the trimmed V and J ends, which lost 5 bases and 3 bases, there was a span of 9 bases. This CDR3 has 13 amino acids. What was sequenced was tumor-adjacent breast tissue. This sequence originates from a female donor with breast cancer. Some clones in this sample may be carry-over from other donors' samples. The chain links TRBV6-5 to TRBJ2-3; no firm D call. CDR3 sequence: CASSPHATDTQYF. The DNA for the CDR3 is TGTGCCAGCAGTCCCCACGCTACAGATACGCAGTATTTT.